This T cell receptor (beta chain) was captured by sequencing in a study of early T cells in non-severe SARS-CoV-2 infection. Study information: The sequenced material was bulk RNA from unsorted whole blood, and its chains were unpaired. Study-wide results and limits: Anti-spike CD8 responses were favored in VDJdb matching, and private and CD4 specificities were missed.

Germline values: CDR1 SGHTA, CDR2 FQGNSA. The CDR3 covers 13 residues. Trimming took 3 bases from V and 4 from J, leaving 9 bases between them. Unique molecular identifiers tagged individual cDNA molecules. MiXCR, applied by TCRdb to the 5' RACE reads, yields one record per CDR3 protein. The sample holds some 97,000 distinct CDR3 sequences, approximately 10% seen once. A note on this clonotype: The target antigen is unknown.

The source is an adult who was a healthcare worker with PCR-confirmed SARS-CoV-2 infection or an uninfected control (not recorded which). The sequencing here drew on whole blood, taken at baseline. V gene TRBV7-2 combines with J gene TRBJ1-2; TRBD1 is a possible D gene (6 bases). The CDR3 region has the DNA TGTGCCAGCAGCTTGCAGGGGCCCTATGGCTACACCTTC. Translation gives CASSLQGPYGYTF.